The 8 T cell receptor beta chains given below trace back to one sample, sequenced in a study of T cells after posttransplantation cyclophosphamide. Here immunoSEQ multiplex PCR was the method, and the copy in TCRdb shows in-frame clones only, minus some. The sample lists fewer than 25,000 clones; around 90% were seen once. Methotrexate plus calcineurin inhibitor accompanied controls' myeloablative marrow transplants; sampling was 1 year later. Sample: PBMCs, taken after an allogeneic stem cell transplant with a calcineurin inhibitor and methotrexate. All receptors come from a female patient aged 50-59 years who received an allogeneic stem cell transplant from an unrelated donor, was CMV-positive, and had chronic GVHD only. Some of the T cells might come from the graft donor.

The chain joins TRBV27 to TRBJ1-2; possible D gene TRBD1, 6 bases. The V end was cut by 0 bases, the J end by 7 bases, with 9 bases between. The CDR3 sequence is 13 residues long. CDR1 and CDR2 (germline): MNHEY, SMNVEV (reference sequence). CDR3 sequence reads: CASSLSGGGGYTF. DNA for the CDR3: TGTGCCAGCAGTTTATCAGGGGGTGGTGGCTACACCTTC.

Concerning this clone itself: Other DNA variants within this sample encode the same CDR3. The V call is TRBV9, the J call TRBJ1-1; maybe TRBD1 (5 bases). The CDR3 runs 14 residues. Trimming removed 2 bases at V and 5 bases at J, with 13 bases between. Germline loops: CDR1 SGDLS, CDR2 YYNGEE. The CDR3 region has the DNA TGTGCCAGCAGCGTGCTAGGTCGGGGGACTGAAGCTTTCTTT. Translated, it gives CASSVLGRGTEAFF.

The rearrangement joins TRBV2 to TRBJ2-3; no reliable D call. There are 14 residues in the CDR3. V dropped 5 bases and J dropped 5 bases, with 14 bases sitting between them. Germline V gene data show CDR1 as SNHLY and CDR2 as FYNNEI. Here the CDR3 reads CASSRVISQDTQYF. In nucleotides, the CDR3 is TGTGCCAGCAGTCGAGTCATTTCTCAAGATACGCAGTATTTT. Variable domain in full (rest from reference TRBV2 and TRBJ2-3): EPEVTQTPSHQVTQMGQEVILRCVPISNHLYFYWYRQILGQKVEFLVSFYNNEISEKSEIFDDQFSVERPDGSNFTLKIRSTKLEDSAMYFCASSRVISQDTQYFGPGTRLTVL.

The chain couples TRBV27 to TRBJ2-5, with D maybe TRBD1 (6 bases). Trimming pared 4 bases from V and 1 base from J, leaving 13 bases between. Germline loops: CDR1 MNHEY, CDR2 SMNVEV (reference sequence). CDR3 length: 15 residues. DNA of the CDR3: TGTGCCAGCAGTTCCGGACAGCCAGGCCAAGAGACCCAGTACTTC. Translated: CASSSGQPGQETQYF.

The rearrangement joins TRBV27 to TRBJ2-3, with D possibly matching TRBD2 (6 bases). V lost 2 bases, J lost 0 bases, and 9 bases lay in between. This CDR3 has 15 amino acids. CDR1 MNHEY and CDR2 SMNVEV come from the germline V gene (reference sequence). Here the CDR3 reads CASSLRDLSTDTQYF. CDR3 in DNA: TGTGCCAGCAGTTTACGGGACTTAAGCACAGATACGCAGTATTTT.

The chain carries TRBV19 and TRBJ2-2; 7 bases map to TRBD1. The CDR3 length is 16 residues. The germline V gene encodes CDR1 LNHDA and CDR2 SQIVND (reference sequence). Trimming at V came to 6 bases and at J to 1 base, leaving 8 bases not matched to a gene. The CDR3 coding sequence is TGTGCCAGTAGAAGATCTAGACAGGGGAACACCGGGGAGCTGTTTTTT. As protein: CASRRSRQGNTGELFF.

The genes are TRBV30 and TRBJ1-2, with D unclear. From germline, CDR1 is GTSNPN and CDR2 SVGIG (reference sequence). Trimming stripped 4 bases from V and 0 bases from J, with 9 bases between. The CDR3 has 13 amino acids. In DNA, the CDR3 is TGTGCCTGGAACTACGGGGCTAACTATGGCTACACCTTC. It specifies CAWNYGANYGYTF.

This clone showed up just once. The genes are TRBV30 and TRBJ2-5; weak D call: TRBD2 (6 bases). This CDR3 has 14 residues. Germline lookup yields CDR1 GTSNPN and CDR2 SVGIG (reference sequence). Trimming removed 2 bases at V and 5 bases at J, with 15 bases between. The CDR3 region has the DNA TGTGCCTGGAGTCTATCGGGGGTTGGGGAGACCCAGTACTTC. Translating gives CAWSLSGVGETQYF.